This T cell receptor beta chain was sequenced during a study of regulatory T cells in long-lasting Graves disease. Many counts were recorded for this clonotype. Its antigen is not identified. Time point reported: newly diagnosed GD, antithyroid drugs for less than 3 months. Preparation of the TCR library used RNA extracted from PBMCs. Germline CDR1 SEHNR, CDR2 FQNEAQ (reference sequence). The CDR3 has 14 amino acids. V was cut by 8 bases and J by 6 bases, with 16 bases left in between. To make TCR beta libraries, researchers used iRepertoire HTBI primers and Arm-PCR of CDR3 regions. TCRdb reprocessed the multiplex PCR reads via MiXCR and lists one record per CDR3 protein. This sample has about 370,000 distinct CDR3 sequences, with less than 20% found just once. Study-level findings and limits: TRBV28, TRBJ1-2 and TRBJ2-5 were favored in persistent disease.

The material sequenced was peripheral blood mononuclear cells (PBMCs), taken at new diagnosis, from a patient treated with antithyroid drugs. The receptor's source is a female donor with Graves disease. The V gene is TRBV7-9, the J gene TRBJ2-2; D possibly corresponds to TRBD1 (6 bases). CDR3 in amino acids: CASLRQEVAGELFF. As DNA, the CDR3 is TGTGCCAGCCTCCGACAGGAGGTCGCCGGGGAGCTGTTTTTT. Based on the CDR3 plus reference TRBV7-9 and TRBJ2-2, the full variable domain is DTGVSQNPRHKITKRGQNVTFRCDPISEHNRLYWYRQTLGQGPEFLTYFQNEAQLEKSRLLSDRFSAERPKGSFSTLEIQRTEQGDSAMYLCASLRQEVAGELFFGEGSRLTVL.